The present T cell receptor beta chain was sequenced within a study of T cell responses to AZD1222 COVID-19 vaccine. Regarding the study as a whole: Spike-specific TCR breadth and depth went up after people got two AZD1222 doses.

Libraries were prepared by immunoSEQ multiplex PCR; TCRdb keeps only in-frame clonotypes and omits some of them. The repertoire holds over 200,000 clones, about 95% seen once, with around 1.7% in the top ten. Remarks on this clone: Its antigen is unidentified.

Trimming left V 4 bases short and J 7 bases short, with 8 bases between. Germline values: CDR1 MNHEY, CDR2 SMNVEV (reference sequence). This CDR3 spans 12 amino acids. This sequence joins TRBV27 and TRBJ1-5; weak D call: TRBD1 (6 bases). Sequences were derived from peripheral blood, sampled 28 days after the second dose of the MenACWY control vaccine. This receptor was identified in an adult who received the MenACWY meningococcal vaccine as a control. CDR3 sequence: CASSSQGQPQHF. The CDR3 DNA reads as TGTGCCAGCAGTTCCCAGGGGCAGCCCCAGCATTTT.